Each of the 8 T cell receptor beta chains below was sequenced from the same sample in a study of blood T cell repertoires in COVID-19. The table came from immunoSEQ multiplex PCR; TCRdb's copy has only in-frame clones and leaves some out. The sample holds about 350,000 clones, around 87% seen once. Sequenced sample: PBMCs or T cells enriched from blood (not recorded which). The source of these receptors is a woman under 40 who had recovered from COVID-19.

This chain joins TRBV7-2 and TRBJ1-1; D uncertain. Trimming took off 4 bases at V and 3 bases at J, with 9 bases between the two ends. Per germline, CDR1 SGHTA and CDR2 FQGNSA. This CDR3 is 13 amino acids long. The CDR3 DNA reads TGTGCCAGCAGCTCCTGGGAGGACACTGAAGCTTTCTTT. Its protein product is CASSSWEDTEAFF.

The V and J genes are TRBV15 and TRBJ2-6; perhaps TRBD1 as D (5 bases). There are 18 residues in the CDR3. Trimming pared 3 bases from V and 2 bases from J, leaving 17 bases between. From germline, CDR1 is LNHNV and CDR2 YYDKDF (reference sequence). This chain's CDR3 is CATSRETARVTGANVLTF. CDR3 sequence (DNA): TGTGCCACCAGCAGGGAGACTGCCAGGGTTACTGGGGCCAACGTCCTGACTTTC. The whole variable domain, filled in from reference TRBV15 and TRBJ2-6, reads DAMVIQNPRYQVTQFGKPVTLSCSQTLNHNVMYWYQQKSSQAPKLLFHYYDKDFNNEADTPDNFQSRRPNTSFCFLDIRSPGLGDTAMYLCATSRETARVTGANVLTFGAGSRLTVL.

This clone was counted a few times. The J gene is TRBJ1-2, the V gene TRBV27; 8 nucleotides agree with TRBD1. The CDR3 has 15 amino acids. Germline CDR1 MNHEY, CDR2 SMNVEV (reference sequence). Losses at the gene ends were 2 bases for V and 8 bases for J; bases not matched to a gene: 10. This CDR3 reads CASSLKMDRVNGYTF. CDR3 nucleotides: TGTGCCAGCAGTTTAAAAATGGACAGGGTAAACGGCTACACCTTC.

This rearrangement joins TRBV3-1 (or the pseudogene TRBV3-2) to TRBJ2-5, with D possibly matching TRBD1 (5 bases). V shed 6 bases and J shed 7 bases, with 24 bases lying between them. The CDR3 consists of 16 residues. Germline CDR1 LGHDT, CDR2 YNNKEL (reference sequence). The CDR3 nucleotides read TGTGCCAGCAGTTTCAGGGCGCCGCAAGAGATGTCGACCCAGTACTTC. This encodes CASSFRAPQEMSTQYF.

The V gene is TRBV9, the J gene TRBJ2-5, with D uncertain. V lost 3 bases and J lost 5, with 11 bases in between. The CDR3 runs 13 residues. CDR1 is SGDLS and CDR2 is YYNGEE in the germline V gene. The CDR3 region is CASSATPGETQYF. As DNA, the CDR3 is TGTGCCAGCAGCGCGACACCTGGGGAGACCCAGTACTTC.

The J gene is TRBJ2-2, the V gene TRBV7-8, with 8 bases matching TRBD2. CDR3 length: 14 residues. The germline V gene has CDR1 SGHVS and CDR2 FQNEAQ. V shed 7 bases, J shed 2 bases, and the junction held 3 bases outside the gene matches. The CDR3 loop is CASIAGGNTGELFF. Here the CDR3 DNA reads TGTGCCAGCATCGCGGGGGGTAACACCGGGGAGCTGTTTTTT.

This chain links TRBV11-2 with TRBJ2-7; TRBD1 is a possible D gene (5 bases). Germline lookup yields CDR1 SGHAT and CDR2 FQNNGV. CDR3 length: 15 residues. The V end was cut by 2 bases, the J end by 5 bases, with 16 bases between. In DNA, the CDR3 is TGTGCCAGCAGCTTATGGGGCCGGAGACCGAACGAGCAGTACTTC. Protein product: CASSLWGRRPNEQYF.

The chain carries TRBV5-1 and TRBJ1-4, with 11 bases lining up with TRBD1. Per the germline V gene, CDR1 is SGHRS and CDR2 is YFSETQ. Trimming at V came to 4 bases and at J to 7 bases, leaving 9 bases not matched to a gene. This CDR3 has 16 residues. CDR3 sequence reads: CASSPGQGGRGEKLFF. CDR3 sequence (DNA): TGCGCCAGCAGCCCGGGACAGGGGGGAAGGGGTGAAAAACTGTTTTTT.